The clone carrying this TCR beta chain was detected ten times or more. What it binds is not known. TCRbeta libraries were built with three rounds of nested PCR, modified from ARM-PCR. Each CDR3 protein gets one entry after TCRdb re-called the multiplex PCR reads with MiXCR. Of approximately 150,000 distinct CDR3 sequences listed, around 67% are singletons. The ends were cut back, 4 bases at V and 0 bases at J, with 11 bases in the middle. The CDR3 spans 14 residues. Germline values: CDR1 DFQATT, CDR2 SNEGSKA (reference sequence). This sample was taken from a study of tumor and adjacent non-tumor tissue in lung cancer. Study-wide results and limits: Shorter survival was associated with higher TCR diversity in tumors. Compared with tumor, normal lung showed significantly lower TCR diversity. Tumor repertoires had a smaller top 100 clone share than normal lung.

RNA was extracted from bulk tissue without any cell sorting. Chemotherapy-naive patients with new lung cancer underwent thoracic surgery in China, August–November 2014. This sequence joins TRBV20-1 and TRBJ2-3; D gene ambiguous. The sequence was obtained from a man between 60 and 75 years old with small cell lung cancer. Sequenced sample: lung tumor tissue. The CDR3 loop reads CSAIVAVSTDTQYF. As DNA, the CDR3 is TGCAGTGCTATTGTAGCCGTGAGCACAGATACGCAGTATTTT.